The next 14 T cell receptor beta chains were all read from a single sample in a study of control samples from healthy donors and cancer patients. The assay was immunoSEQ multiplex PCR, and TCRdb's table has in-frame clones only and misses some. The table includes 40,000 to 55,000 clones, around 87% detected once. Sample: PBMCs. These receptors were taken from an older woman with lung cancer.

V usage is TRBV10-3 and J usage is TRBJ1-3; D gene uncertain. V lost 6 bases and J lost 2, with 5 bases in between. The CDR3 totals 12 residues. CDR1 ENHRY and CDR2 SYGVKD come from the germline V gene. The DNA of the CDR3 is TGTGCCATCAGGACGACTGGAAACACCATATATTTT. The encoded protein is CAIRTTGNTIYF.

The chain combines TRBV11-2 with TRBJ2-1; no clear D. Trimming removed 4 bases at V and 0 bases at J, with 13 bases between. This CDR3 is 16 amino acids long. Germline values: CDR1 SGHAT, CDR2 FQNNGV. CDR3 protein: CASSSGPLSSYNEQFF. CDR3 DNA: TGTGCCAGCAGCTCCGGACCCCTCAGCTCCTACAATGAGCAGTTCTTC.

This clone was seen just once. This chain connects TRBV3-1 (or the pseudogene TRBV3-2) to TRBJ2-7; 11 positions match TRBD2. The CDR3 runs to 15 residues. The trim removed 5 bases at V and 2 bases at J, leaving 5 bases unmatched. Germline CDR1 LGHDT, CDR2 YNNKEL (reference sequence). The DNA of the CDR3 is TGTGCCAGCAGCAAGACTAGCGGGAAACCCTACGAGCAGTACTTC. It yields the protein CASSKTSGKPYEQYF.

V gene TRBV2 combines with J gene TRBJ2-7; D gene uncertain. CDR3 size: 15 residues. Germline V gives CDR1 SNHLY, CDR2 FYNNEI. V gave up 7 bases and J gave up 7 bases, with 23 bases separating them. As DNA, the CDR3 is TGTGCCAGCACCTCACCACGTGGTTCCATGGGAGAGCAGTACTTC. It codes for CASTSPRGSMGEQYF.

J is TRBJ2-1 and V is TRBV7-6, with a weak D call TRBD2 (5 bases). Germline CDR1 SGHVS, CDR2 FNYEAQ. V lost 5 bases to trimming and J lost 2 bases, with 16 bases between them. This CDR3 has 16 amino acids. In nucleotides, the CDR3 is TGTGCCAGCAGCGTAAGTGGACCGGGAACCTACAATGAGCAGTTCTTC. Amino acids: CASSVSGPGTYNEQFF. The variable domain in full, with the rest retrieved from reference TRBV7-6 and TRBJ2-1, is GAGVSQSPRYKVTKRGQDVALRCDPISGHVSLYWYRQALGQGPEFLTYFNYEAQQDKSGLPNDRFSAERPEGSISTLTIQRTEQRDSAMYRCASSVSGPGTYNEQFFGPGTRLTVL.

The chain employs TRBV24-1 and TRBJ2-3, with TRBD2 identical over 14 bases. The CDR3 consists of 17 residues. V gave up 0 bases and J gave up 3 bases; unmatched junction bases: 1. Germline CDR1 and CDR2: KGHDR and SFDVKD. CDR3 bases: TGTGCCACCAGTGATTTGCGGACTAGCGGGAGGACAGATACGCAGTATTTT. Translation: CATSDLRTSGRTDTQYF.

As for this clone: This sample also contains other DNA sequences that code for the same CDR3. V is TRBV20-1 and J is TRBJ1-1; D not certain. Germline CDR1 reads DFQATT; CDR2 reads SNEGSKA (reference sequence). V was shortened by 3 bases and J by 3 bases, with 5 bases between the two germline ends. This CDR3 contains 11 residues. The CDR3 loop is CSASLDTEAFF. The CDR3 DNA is TGCAGTGCTAGTCTTGACACTGAAGCTTTCTTT.

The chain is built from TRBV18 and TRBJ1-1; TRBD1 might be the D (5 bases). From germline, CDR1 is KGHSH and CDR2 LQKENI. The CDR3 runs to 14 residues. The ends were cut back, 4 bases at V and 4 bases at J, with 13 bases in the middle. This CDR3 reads CASSLRTSGTEAFF. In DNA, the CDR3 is TGTGCCAGCTCACTTAGGACATCAGGCACTGAAGCTTTCTTT.

CDR3 nucleotide sequence: TGTGCCAGCAGCCCGGGAGGGAGCTCCTACAATGAGCAGTTCTTC. Amino acid sequence: CASSPGGSSYNEQFF. The chain recombines TRBV5-6 with TRBJ2-1, with 8 bases identical to TRBD2. V lost 4 bases to trimming and J lost 0 bases; unmatched junction nucleotides: 3. CDR1 and CDR2 (germline): SGHDT, YYEEEE. This CDR3 is 15 amino acids long.

CDR3 sequence reads: CASSRYRDRSYEQYF. The CDR3 DNA reads TGTGCCAGCAGTCGTTACAGGGATCGCTCCTACGAGCAGTACTTC. The chain joins TRBV6-6 to TRBJ2-7; possibly TRBD1 for D (6 bases). V lost 5 bases to trimming and J lost 0 bases, with 14 bases between them. The CDR3 is 15 residues long. Germline V gene sequence: CDR1 MNHNY, CDR2 SVGAGI (reference sequence).

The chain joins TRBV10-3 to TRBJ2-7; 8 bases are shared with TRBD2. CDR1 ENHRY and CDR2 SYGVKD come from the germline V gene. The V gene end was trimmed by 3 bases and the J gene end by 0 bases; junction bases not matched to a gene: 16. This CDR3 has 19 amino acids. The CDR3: CAISDPESTSGISSYEQYF. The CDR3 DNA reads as TGTGCCATCAGTGATCCCGAAAGTACTAGCGGCATCAGCTCCTACGAGCAGTACTTC.

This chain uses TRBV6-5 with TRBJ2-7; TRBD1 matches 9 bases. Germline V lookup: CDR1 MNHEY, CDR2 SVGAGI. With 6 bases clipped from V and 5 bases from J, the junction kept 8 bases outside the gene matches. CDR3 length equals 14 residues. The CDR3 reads CASRKDRGSHEQYF. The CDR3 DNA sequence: TGTGCCAGCAGGAAGGACAGGGGCAGCCACGAGCAGTACTTC.

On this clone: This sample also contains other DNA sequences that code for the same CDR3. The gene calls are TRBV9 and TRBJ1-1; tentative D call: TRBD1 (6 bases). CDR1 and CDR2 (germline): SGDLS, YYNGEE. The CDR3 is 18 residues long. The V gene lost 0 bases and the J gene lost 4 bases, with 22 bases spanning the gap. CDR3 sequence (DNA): TGTGCCAGCAGCGTAGGCGGGGGGCGGGTTAACCGGGGCACTGAAGCTTTCTTT. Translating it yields CASSVGGGRVNRGTEAFF. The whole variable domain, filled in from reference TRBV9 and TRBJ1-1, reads DSGVTQTPKHLITATGQRVTLRCSPRSGDLSVYWYQQSLDQGLQFLIQYYNGEERAKGNILERFSAQQFPDLHSELNLSSLELGDSALYFCASSVGGGRVNRGTEAFFGQGTRLTVV.

The CDR3 loop reads CAWSEDRRGYEQYF. The DNA of the CDR3 is TGTGCCTGGAGTGAAGACAGGAGGGGATACGAGCAGTACTTC. The chain has TRBV30 and TRBJ2-7; D possibly uses TRBD1 or TRBD2 (6 bases each). Trimming took off 1 base at V and 4 bases at J, with 14 bases between the two ends. This CDR3 is 14 amino acids long. The V gene's germline CDR1 is GTSNPN and CDR2 SVGIG (reference sequence).